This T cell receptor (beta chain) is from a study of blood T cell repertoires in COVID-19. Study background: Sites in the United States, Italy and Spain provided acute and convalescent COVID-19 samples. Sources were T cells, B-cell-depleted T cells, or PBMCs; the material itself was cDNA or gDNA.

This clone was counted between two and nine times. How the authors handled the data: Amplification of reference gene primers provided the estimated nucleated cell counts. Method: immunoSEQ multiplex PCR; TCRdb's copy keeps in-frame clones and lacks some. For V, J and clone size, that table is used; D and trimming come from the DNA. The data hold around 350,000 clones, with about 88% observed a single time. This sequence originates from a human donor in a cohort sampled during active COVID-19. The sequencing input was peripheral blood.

As DNA, the CDR3 is TGTGCCTGGGAGACAGCAGCCAATTCACCCCTCCACTTT. It is translated as CAWETAANSPLHF. The chain is built from TRBV30 and TRBJ1-6; TRBD1 might be the D (5 bases). The V end was cut by 5 bases, the J end by 7 bases, with 12 bases between. CDR1 is GTSNPN, CDR2 SVGIG, per germline (reference sequence). CDR3 size: 13 residues.